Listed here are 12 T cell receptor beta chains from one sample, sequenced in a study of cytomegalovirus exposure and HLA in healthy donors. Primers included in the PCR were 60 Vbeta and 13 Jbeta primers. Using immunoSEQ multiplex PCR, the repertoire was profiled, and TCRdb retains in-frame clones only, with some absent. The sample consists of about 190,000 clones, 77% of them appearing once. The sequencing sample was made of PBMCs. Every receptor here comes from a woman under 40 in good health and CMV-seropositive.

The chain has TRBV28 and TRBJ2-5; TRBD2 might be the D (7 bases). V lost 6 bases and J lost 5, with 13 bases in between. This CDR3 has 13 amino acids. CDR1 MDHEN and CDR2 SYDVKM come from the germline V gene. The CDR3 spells CASSSGGRETQYF. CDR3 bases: TGTGCCAGCAGCTCCGGGGGGCGGGAGACCCAGTACTTC.

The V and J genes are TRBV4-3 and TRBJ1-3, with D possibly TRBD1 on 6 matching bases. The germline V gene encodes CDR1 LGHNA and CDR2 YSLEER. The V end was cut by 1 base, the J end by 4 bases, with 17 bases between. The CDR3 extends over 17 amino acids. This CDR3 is CASSQGGGGARGNTIYF. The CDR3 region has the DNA TGCGCCAGCAGCCAAGGGGGTGGGGGGGCGAGGGGAAACACCATATATTTT.

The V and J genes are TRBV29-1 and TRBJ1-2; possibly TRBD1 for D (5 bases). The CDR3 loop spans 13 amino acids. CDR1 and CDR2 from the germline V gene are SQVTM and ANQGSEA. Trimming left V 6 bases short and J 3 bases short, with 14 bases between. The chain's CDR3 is CSVRGSGDYGYTF. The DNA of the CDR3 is TGCAGCGTCCGCGGGTCGGGGGACTATGGCTACACCTTC.

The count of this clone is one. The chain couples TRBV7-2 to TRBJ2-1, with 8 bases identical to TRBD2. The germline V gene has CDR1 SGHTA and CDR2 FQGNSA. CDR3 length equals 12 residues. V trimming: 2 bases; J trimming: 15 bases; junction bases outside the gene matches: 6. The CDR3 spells CASSLLAGTPFF. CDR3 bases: TGTGCCAGCAGCTTACTAGCGGGTACCCCGTTCTTC.

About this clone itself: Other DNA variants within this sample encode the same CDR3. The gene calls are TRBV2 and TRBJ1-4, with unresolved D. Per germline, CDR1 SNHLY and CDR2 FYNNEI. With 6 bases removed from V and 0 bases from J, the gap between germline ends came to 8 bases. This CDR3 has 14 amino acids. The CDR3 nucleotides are TGTGCCAGCAGGCGGGGTTCAACTAATGAAAAACTGTTTTTT. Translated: CASRRGSTNEKLFF.

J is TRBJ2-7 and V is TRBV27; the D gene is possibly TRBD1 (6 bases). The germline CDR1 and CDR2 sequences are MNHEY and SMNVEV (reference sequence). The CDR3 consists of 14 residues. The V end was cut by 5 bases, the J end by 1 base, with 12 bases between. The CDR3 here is CASSATQGSYEQYF. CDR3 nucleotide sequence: TGTGCCAGCAGTGCTACACAGGGTTCCTACGAGCAGTACTTC.

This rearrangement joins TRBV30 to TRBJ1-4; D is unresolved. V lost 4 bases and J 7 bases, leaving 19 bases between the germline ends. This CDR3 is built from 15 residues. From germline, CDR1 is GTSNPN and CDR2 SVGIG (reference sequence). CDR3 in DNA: TGTGCCTGGAAACCTTTCAGCGGGGTTGTTGAAAAACTGTTTTTT. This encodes CAWKPFSGVVEKLFF.

In nucleotides, the CDR3 is TGTGCCTGGAGTGGGCTGAGGACTAGCCTCTCCTACGAGCAGTACTTC. Protein sequence: CAWSGLRTSLSYEQYF. The V and J genes are TRBV30 and TRBJ2-7; 8 nucleotides match TRBD2. J gave up 0 bases and V 1 base, and 8 bases lay outside the gene matches. The CDR3 runs to 16 residues. CDR1 GTSNPN and CDR2 SVGIG come from the germline V gene (reference sequence). Using reference TRBV30 and TRBJ2-7 for the parts outside the CDR3, the full variable domain is SQTIHQWPATLVQPVGSPLSLECTVEGTSNPNLYWYRQAAGRGLQLLFYSVGIGQISSEVPQNLSASRPQDRQFILSSKKLLLSDSGFYLCAWSGLRTSLSYEQYFGPGTRLTVT.

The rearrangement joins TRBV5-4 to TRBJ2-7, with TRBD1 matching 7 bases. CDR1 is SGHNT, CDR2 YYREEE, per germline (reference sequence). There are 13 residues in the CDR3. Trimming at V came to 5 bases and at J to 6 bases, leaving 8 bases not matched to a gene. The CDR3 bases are TGTGCCAGCAGTCTCGACAGGGTGGGCGAGCAGTACTTC. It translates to CASSLDRVGEQYF.

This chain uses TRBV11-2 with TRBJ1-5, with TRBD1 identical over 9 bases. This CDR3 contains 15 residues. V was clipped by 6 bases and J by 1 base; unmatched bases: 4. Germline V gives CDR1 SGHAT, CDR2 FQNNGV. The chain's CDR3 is CASSPDRGSNQPQHF. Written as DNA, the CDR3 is TGTGCCAGCAGTCCGGACAGGGGCAGCAATCAGCCCCAGCATTTT.

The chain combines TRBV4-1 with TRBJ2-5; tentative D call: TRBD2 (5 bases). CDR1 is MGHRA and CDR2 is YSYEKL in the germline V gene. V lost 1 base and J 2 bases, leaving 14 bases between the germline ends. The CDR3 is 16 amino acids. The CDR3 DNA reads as TGCGCCAGCAGCCAAGGTGAGGACTTCCTGCAAGAGACCCAGTACTTC. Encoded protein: CASSQGEDFLQETQYF.

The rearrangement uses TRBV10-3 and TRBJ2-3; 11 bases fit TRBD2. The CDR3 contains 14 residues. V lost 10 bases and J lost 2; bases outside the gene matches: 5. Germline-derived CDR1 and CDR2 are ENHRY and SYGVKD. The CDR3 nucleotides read TGTGCCACCAATAGCGGGAGGGTCACAGATACGCAGTATTTT. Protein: CATNSGRVTDTQYF.